This paragraph reports one T cell receptor (beta chain). The sample is drawn from a study of blood T cell repertoires in COVID-19. In the study overall: Sites in the United States, Italy and Spain provided acute and convalescent COVID-19 samples. PBMCs, B-cell-depleted T cells, or T cells provided the cDNA or gDNA that made up the material.

Authors' analysis steps: Researchers report that nucleated cell counts were estimated from reference gene primer amplification. Profiling relied on immunoSEQ multiplex PCR, and the TCRdb table lists in-frame clones only, not all of them. V, J and clone size were drawn from that table, and D and trimming were deduced from the DNA. The data hold around 150,000 clones, with about 86% observed a single time. The length of the CDR3 is 16 residues. Trimming at V came to 4 bases and at J to 4 bases, leaving 7 bases not matched to a gene. CDR1 is MNHNS, CDR2 SASEGT, per germline. The V call is TRBV6-1, the J call TRBJ2-3; 11 bases fit TRBD1. The sequence was collected from an elderly woman with acute or convalescent COVID-19. Sample: peripheral blood. In DNA, the CDR3 is TGTGCCAGCAGTGCCATTTGGACAGGGGGCGCAGATACGCAGTATTTT. The encoded protein is CASSAIWTGGADTQYF.